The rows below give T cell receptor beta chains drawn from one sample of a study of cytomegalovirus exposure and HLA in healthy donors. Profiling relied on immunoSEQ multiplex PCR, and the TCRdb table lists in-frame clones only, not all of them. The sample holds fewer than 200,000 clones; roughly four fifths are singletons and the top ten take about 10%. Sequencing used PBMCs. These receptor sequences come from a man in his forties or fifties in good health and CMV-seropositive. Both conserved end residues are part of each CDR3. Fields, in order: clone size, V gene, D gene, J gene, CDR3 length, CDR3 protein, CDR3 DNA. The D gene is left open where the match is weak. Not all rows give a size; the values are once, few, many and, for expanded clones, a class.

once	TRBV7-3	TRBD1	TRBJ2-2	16	CASSRLGGLNTGELFF	TGTGCCAGCAGCCGGCTAGGGGGCTTGAACACCGGGGAGCTGTTTTTT
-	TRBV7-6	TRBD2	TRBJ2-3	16	CASSVTSGFGTDTQYF	TGTGCCAGCAGCGTTACTAGCGGTTTTGGCACAGATACGCAGTATTTT
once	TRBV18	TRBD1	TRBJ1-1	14	CASSRGRDRAEAFF	TGTGCCAGCTCCAGGGGCAGGGACAGGGCTGAAGCTTTCTTT
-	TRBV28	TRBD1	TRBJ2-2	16	CASSLHPGTGVGELFF	TGTGCCAGCAGTTTACATCCCGGGACAGGGGTCGGGGAGCTGTTTTTT
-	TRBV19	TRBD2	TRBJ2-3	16	CASSIGAGGNTDTQYF	TGTGCCAGTAGTATAGGAGCGGGAGGGAACACAGATACGCAGTATTTT
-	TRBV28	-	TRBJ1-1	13	CASSYGAAQKAFF	TGTGCCAGCAGTTACGGCGCGGCCCAGAAAGCTTTCTTT
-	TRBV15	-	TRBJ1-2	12	CATSRGGNGYTF	TGTGCCACCAGCAGAGGAGGGAATGGCTACACCTTC
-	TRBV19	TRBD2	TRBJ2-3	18	CASSIKGTSGPFTDTQYF	TGTGCCAGTAGTATTAAAGGGACTAGCGGGCCTTTCACAGATACGCAGTATTTT
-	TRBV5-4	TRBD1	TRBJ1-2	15	CASSLEQGQDYGYTF	TGTGCCAGCAGCTTGGAACAGGGGCAAGACTATGGCTACACCTTC
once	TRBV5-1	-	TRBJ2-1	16	CASSLVRSGSYNEQFF	TGCGCCAGCAGCTTGGTTAGGAGCGGTTCCTACAATGAGCAGTTCTTC
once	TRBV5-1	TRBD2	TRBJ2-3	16	CASSLGLAGGQMGLYF	TGCGCCAGCAGCTTAGGACTAGCGGGGGGCCAAATGGGGTTGTATTTT
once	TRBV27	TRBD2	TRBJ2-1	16	CASATLAGGLWDEQFF	TGTGCCAGCGCCACCCTAGCGGGAGGGTTATGGGATGAGCAGTTCTTC
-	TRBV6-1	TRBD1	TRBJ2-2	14	CASRAQGDTGELFF	TGTGCCAGCAGAGCACAGGGGGACACCGGGGAGCTGTTTTTT
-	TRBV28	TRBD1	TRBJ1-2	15	CASSLPIGPGGRYTF	TGTGCCAGCAGTTTGCCTATCGGACCAGGGGGTCGCTACACCTTC
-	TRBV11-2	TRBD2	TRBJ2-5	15	CASSPGTSGEETQYF	TGTGCCAGCAGCCCAGGGACTAGCGGGGAGGAGACCCAGTACTTC
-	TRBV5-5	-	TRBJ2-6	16	CASSLQGLSGANVLTF	TGTGCCAGCAGCTTACAGGGTCTTTCTGGGGCCAACGTCCTGACTTTC
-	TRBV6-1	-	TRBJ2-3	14	CASDSSQVPDTQYF	TGTGCCAGCGATTCTTCACAGGTACCAGATACGCAGTATTTT
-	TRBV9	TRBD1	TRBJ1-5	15	CASSKTGRSNQPQHF	TGTGCCAGCAGCAAGACAGGGCGAAGCAATCAGCCCCAGCATTTT
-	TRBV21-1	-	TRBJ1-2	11	CASSNGGGYTF	TGTGCCAGCAGCAATGGAGGTGGCTACACCTTC
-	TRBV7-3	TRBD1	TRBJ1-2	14	CASSPTQSGGGYTF	TGTGCCAGCAGCCCGACGCAATCAGGGGGAGGCTACACCTTC
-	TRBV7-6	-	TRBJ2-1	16	CASSLRGGKDHNEQFF	TGTGCCAGCAGCTTAAGGGGGGGGAAGGATCACAATGAGCAGTTCTTC
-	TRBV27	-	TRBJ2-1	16	CASSALGGQNYNEQFF	TGTGCCAGCAGTGCCCTCGGGGGGCAGAACTACAATGAGCAGTTCTTC
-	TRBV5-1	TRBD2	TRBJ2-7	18	CASSQGTSGRAKYYEQYF	TGCGCCAGCAGCCAGGGGACTAGCGGGAGGGCGAAATACTACGAGCAGTACTTC
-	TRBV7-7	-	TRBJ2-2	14	CASSPQGYTGELFF	TGTGCTAGCAGCCCGCAGGGTTACACCGGGGAGCTGTTTTTT
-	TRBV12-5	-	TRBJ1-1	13	CASYDSGSTEAFF	TGTGCTAGTTACGACTCCGGAAGCACTGAAGCTTTCTTT
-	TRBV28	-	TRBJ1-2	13	CASSLVTGNGYTF	TGTGCCAGCAGTCTTGTCACAGGGAATGGCTACACCTTC
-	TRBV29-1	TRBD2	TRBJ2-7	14	CSVRGTSGTYEQYF	TGCAGCGTTAGAGGGACTAGCGGCACCTACGAGCAGTACTTC
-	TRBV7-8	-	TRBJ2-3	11	CASTGSDTQYF	TGTGCCAGCACGGGGTCGGATACGCAGTATTTT
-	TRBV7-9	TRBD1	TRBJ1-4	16	CSSSPRDNRGLEKLFF	TGTTCCAGCAGCCCCCGGGATAACAGGGGGCTCGAAAAACTGTTTTTT
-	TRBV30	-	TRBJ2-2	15	CAWSVNTGNTGELFF	TGTGCCTGGAGTGTGAACACAGGGAACACCGGGGAGCTGTTTTTT
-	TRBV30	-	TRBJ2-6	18	CAWSVRGGMGSGANVLTF	TGTGCCTGGAGTGTACGCGGCGGGATGGGCTCTGGGGCCAACGTCCTGACTTTC
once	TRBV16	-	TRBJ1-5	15	CASSQSTQYNQPQHF	TGTGCCAGCAGCCAATCCACACAGTACAATCAGCCCCAGCATTTT
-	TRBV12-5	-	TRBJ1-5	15	CASGSTMAGDQPQHF	TGTGCTAGTGGTTCCACAATGGCGGGGGATCAGCCCCAGCATTTT
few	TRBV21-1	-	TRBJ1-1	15	CASLRFGTGDTEAFF	TGTGCCAGCCTCCGATTTGGAACGGGGGACACTGAAGCTTTCTTT
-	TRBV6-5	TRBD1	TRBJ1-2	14	CASSEDRGLGGYTF	TGTGCCAGCAGTGAGGACAGGGGGCTTGGTGGCTACACCTTC
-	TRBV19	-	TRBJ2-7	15	CASSIPSSDSYEQYF	TGTGCCAGTAGTATCCCCTCTAGCGACTCCTACGAGCAGTACTTC
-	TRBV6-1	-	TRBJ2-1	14	CASSEGASYNEQFF	TGTGCCAGCAGTGAAGGAGCGTCCTACAATGAGCAGTTCTTC
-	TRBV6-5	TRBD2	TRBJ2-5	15	CASSVVGLAEETQYF	TGTGCCAGCAGTGTGGTAGGACTAGCGGAAGAGACCCAGTACTTC
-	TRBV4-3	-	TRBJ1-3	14	CASSQEYGRNTIYF	TGCGCCAGCAGCCAAGAATACGGTAGAAACACCATATATTTT
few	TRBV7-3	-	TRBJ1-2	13	CASSQWGVYGYTF	TGTGCCAGCAGTCAATGGGGGGTCTATGGCTACACCTTC
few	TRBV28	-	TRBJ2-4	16	CASSSRAGLTKNIQYF	TGTGCCAGCAGTTCGCGGGCAGGATTAACCAAAAACATTCAGTACTTC
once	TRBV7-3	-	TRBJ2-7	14	CASSSSTTSGEQYF	TGTGCCAGCAGCTCTTCGACTACCTCGGGCGAGCAGTACTTC
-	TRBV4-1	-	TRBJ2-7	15	CATGRGIAALDEQYF	TGCGCCACGGGGAGGGGGATAGCGGCTTTGGACGAGCAGTACTTC
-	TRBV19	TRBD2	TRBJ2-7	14	CASSLAGGHYEQYF	TGTGCCAGCTCACTAGCGGGAGGGCACTACGAGCAGTACTTC
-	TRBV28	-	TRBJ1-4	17	CASIPRTSETVNEKLFF	TGTGCCAGCATCCCTCGGACATCGGAGACAGTTAATGAAAAACTGTTTTTT
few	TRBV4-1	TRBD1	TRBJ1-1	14	CASSQGDRGTEAFF	TGCGCCAGCAGCCAAGGGGACAGGGGGACTGAAGCTTTCTTT
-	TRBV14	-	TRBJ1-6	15	CASSPGQFTGSPLHF	TGTGCCAGCAGCCCTGGACAGTTTACGGGTTCACCCCTCCACTTT
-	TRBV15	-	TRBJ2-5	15	CATSRGETQEETQYF	TGTGCCACCAGCAGAGGAGAGACTCAAGAAGAGACCCAGTACTTC